One and the same sample provided the 26 T cell receptor beta chains below, sequenced in a study of regulatory T cells in long-lasting Graves disease. Through Arm-PCR of CDR3 regions and iRepertoire HTBI primers, TCR beta libraries were built. Each CDR3 protein is one row after TCRdb ran MiXCR on the multiplex PCR reads. The table includes about 310,000 distinct CDR3 sequences, around a fifth detected once. Time point meaning: persistent/refractory GD, antithyroid drugs over 5 years with positive TRAb. PBMC-derived RNA was used for the TCR library. Sequenced here: peripheral blood mononuclear cells (PBMCs), sampled when the disease was refractory, from a patient treated with antithyroid drugs. The receptors were sampled from a female donor with Graves disease.

This clonotype was counted only a few times. The chain employs TRBV18 and TRBJ1-2; D call uncertain. V dropped 3 bases and J dropped 8 bases, with 16 bases sitting between them. CDR1 and CDR2 from the germline V gene are KGHSH and LQKENI. The CDR3 extends over 14 amino acids. The CDR3 region has the DNA TGTGCCAGCTCACCCGACCAATCCAGTCGCGGCTACACCTTC. Translating it yields CASSPDQSSRGYTF.

This clonotype occurred many times. V is TRBV12-3 or TRBV12-4 and J is TRBJ2-2, with 12 bases fitting TRBD2. The J segment lost 6 bases and the V segment lost 6 bases, leaving 8 bases of the junction unmatched. This CDR3 contains 16 residues. The chain's CDR3 is CASSHPSSGRAGELFF. CDR3 DNA sequence: TGTGCCAGCAGCCACCCCTCTAGCGGGAGGGCCGGGGAGCTGTTTTTT.

This clonotype appeared a few times. V and J are TRBV5-1 and TRBJ2-7; 7 positions agree with TRBD1. CDR3 size: 16 residues. In germline, CDR1 is SGHRS, CDR2 YFSETQ. The V segment lost 0 bases and the J segment 0 bases; nucleotides outside the gene matches: 6. The CDR3 here is CASSLVSDRSSYEQYF. CDR3 DNA: TGCGCCAGCAGCTTGGTCTCGGACAGGAGCTCCTACGAGCAGTACTTC.

Points on this clonotype: A much bigger clone sits one base away, suggesting this may be a read error. The chain carries TRBV28 and TRBJ1-5, with D maybe TRBD1 (6 bases). CDR1 is MDHEN, CDR2 SYDVKM, per germline. The CDR3 consists of 16 residues. The CDR3 loop is CASSPRRTQGNQLQHF. CDR3 bases: TGTGCCAGCAGTCCGCGTAGGACACAGGGCAATCAGCTCCAGCATTTT.

This clonotype came up many times. The J gene is TRBJ1-4, the V gene TRBV6-1; D is perhaps TRBD1 (5 bases). Germline V gene sequence: CDR1 MNHNS, CDR2 SASEGT. Between the trimmed V and J ends, which lost 1 base and 9 bases, there was a span of 18 bases. This CDR3 region has 16 residues. The CDR3 nucleotides read TGTGCCAGCAGTGAAGAAGGGGATTTGGACACTCAAAAACTGTTTTTT. Translation gives CASSEEGDLDTQKLFF.

The V call is TRBV27, the J call TRBJ1-1, with no clear D. Between the trimmed V and J ends, which lost 5 bases and 0 bases, there was a span of 7 bases. The CDR3 consists of 13 residues. The V gene's germline CDR1 is MNHEY and CDR2 SMNVEV (reference sequence). CDR3 residues: CASSDTLNTEAFF. The DNA for the CDR3 is TGTGCCAGCAGTGACACCTTGAACACTGAAGCTTTCTTT.

The chain has TRBV6-2 or TRBV6-3 and TRBJ2-2, with D perhaps TRBD1 (5 bases). The CDR3 sequence is 14 residues long. Trimming pared 8 bases from V and 3 bases from J, leaving 13 bases between. Germline V gives CDR1 MNHEY, CDR2 SVGEGT. The CDR3 here is CASGRAGDTGELFF. The CDR3 DNA reads TGTGCCAGCGGCAGGGCAGGAGACACCGGGGAGCTGTTTTTT.

This clonotype was found a few times. One base separates it from a far larger clone, so it is likely a read error. The chain recombines TRBV7-3 with TRBJ2-5; D gene unclear. V lost 4 bases and J lost 2, with 2 bases in between. Germline CDR1 SGHTA, CDR2 FQGTGA. This CDR3 contains 11 residues. The CDR3 DNA reads TGTGCCAGCAGCTGTCAAGAGACCCAGTACTTC. Translation gives CASSCQETQYF.

This clonotype was seen at least ten times. The rearrangement links TRBV7-9 to TRBJ1-4; no definite D call. V lost 3 bases, J lost 0 bases, and 8 bases lay in between. The germline gives CDR1 SEHNR, CDR2 FQNEAQ (reference sequence). This CDR3 has 15 residues. The CDR3 DNA sequence: TGTGCCAGCAGCTTGGACGCTTCAACTAATGAAAAACTGTTTTTT. Its translation: CASSLDASTNEKLFF.

V usage is TRBV19 and J usage is TRBJ1-1; 7 nucleotides align to TRBD1. V gave up 6 bases and J gave up 1 base; unmatched junction bases: 5. CDR1 and CDR2 (germline): LNHDA, SQIVND (reference sequence). This CDR3 has 14 residues. CDR3 protein: CASRRQGENTEAFF. CDR3 bases: TGTGCCAGTAGGAGACAGGGTGAGAACACTGAAGCTTTCTTT. The variable domain in full, completed from reference TRBV19 and TRBJ1-1, reads DGGITQSPKYLFRKEGQNVTLSCEQNLNHDAMYWYRQDPGQGLRLIYYSQIVNDFQKGDIAEGYSVSREKKESFPLTVTSAQKNPTAFYLCASRRQGENTEAFFGQGTRLTVV.

This clonotype was observed a single time. The junction and the germline gene differ at one end; a read error may be behind it. The rearrangement joins TRBV15 to TRBJ1-4; D gene uncertain. Per germline, CDR1 LNHNV and CDR2 YYDKDF (reference sequence). CDR3 length: 12 residues. The CDR3 DNA is TGTGCCACCAGTGCAACTAATGAAAGACTGTTTTTT. It yields the protein CATSATNERLFF.

At least ten counts were recorded for this clonotype. The V and J genes are TRBV27 and TRBJ2-3; D is unresolved. Per germline, CDR1 MNHEY and CDR2 SMNVEV (reference sequence). Trimming cost V 2 bases and J 8 bases, with 5 bases left between them. The CDR3 runs 11 residues. The DNA of the CDR3 is TGTGCCAGCAGTTTAGATGGTACGCAGTATTTT. Its protein is CASSLDGTQYF.

A few counts support this clonotype. This CDR3 is CSARFSGRETQYF. DNA for the CDR3: TGCAGTGCCCGTTTTAGCGGGAGGGAGACCCAGTACTTC. The chain is built from TRBV20-1 and TRBJ2-5, with 10 bases lining up with TRBD2. The CDR3 is 13 residues long. Germline trimming cut 6 bases from V and 5 bases from J; bases unmatched to any gene: 6. Germline loops: CDR1 DFQATT, CDR2 SNEGSKA (reference sequence).

This clonotype was counted ten times or more. The rearrangement links TRBV6-1 to TRBJ2-7, with 7 nucleotides matching TRBD1. V trimming: 4 bases; J trimming: 3 bases; junction bases outside the gene matches: 3. The CDR3 covers 13 residues. Germline loops: CDR1 MNHNS, CDR2 SASEGT. CDR3 amino acids: CASSAGTVYEQYF. For the CDR3, the DNA is TGTGCCAGCAGTGCCGGGACAGTCTACGAGCAGTACTTC.

This clonotype was seen a single time. Just one base apart from a much larger clone, this may be a read error. Lacking the conserved final phenylalanine or tryptophan, this CDR3 likely reflects a read error. The chain links TRBV2 to TRBJ2-7; D ambiguous. The V end lost 8 bases, the J end lost 2 bases, and 10 bases lay between the germline ends. CDR1 is SNHLY and CDR2 is FYNNEI in the germline V gene. The CDR3 sequence is 12 residues long. The CDR3 DNA reads as TGTGCCAGCGAGAAACACACCTACGAGCAGTACTCC. The encoded protein is CASEKHTYEQYS.

This clonotype was detected a few times. One end of the junction does not line up with germline, which may come from a read error. The rearrangement joins TRBV6-5 to TRBJ1-2; 8 positions agree with TRBD1. The CDR3 extends over 17 amino acids. Germline CDR1 is MNHEY and CDR2 is SVGAGI. CDR3 DNA sequence: TGTGCCAACAGTTTCCGGGACAGGCCCTTCTCAGACTATGGCTACACCTTC. Its translation: CANSFRDRPFSDYGYTF.

This clonotype was detected a few times. V usage is TRBV19 and J usage is TRBJ1-5; no firm D call. The CDR3 length is 13 residues. The V gene's germline CDR1 is LNHDA and CDR2 SQIVND (reference sequence). Trimming left V 5 bases short and J 4 bases short, with 9 bases between. This chain's CDR3 is CASSPRINQPQHF. CDR3 nucleotide sequence: TGTGCCAGTAGTCCTCGGATTAATCAGCCCCAGCATTTT.

The rearrangement uses TRBV30 and TRBJ1-1; D remains unclear. The germline gives CDR1 GTSNPN, CDR2 SVGIG (reference sequence). The V gene lost 4 bases and the J gene lost 4 bases, with 16 bases spanning the gap. The CDR3 loop spans 14 amino acids. For the CDR3, the DNA is TGTGCCTGGATAGTGAGCATCCCCGGCACTGAAGCTTTCTTT. Translating gives CAWIVSIPGTEAFF.

This clonotype was observed many times. The chain uses TRBV27 and TRBJ1-1; D remains ambiguous. V lost 5 bases and J 0 bases, leaving 13 bases between the germline ends. The CDR3 extends over 15 amino acids. Germline V CDR1 and CDR2: MNHEY, SMNVEV (reference sequence). CDR3 in DNA: TGTGCCAGCAGTCCAACCCAACAGATGAACACTGAAGCTTTCTTT. Its translation is CASSPTQQMNTEAFF.

V usage is TRBV5-1 and J usage is TRBJ1-5, with D hard to call. The CDR3 covers 13 residues. Germline CDR1 SGHRS, CDR2 YFSETQ. Trimming cost V 4 bases and J 7 bases, with 12 bases left between them. In DNA form, the CDR3 reads TGCGCCAGCAGCCAGGACTGGCAACAGCCCCAGCATTTT. Encoded protein: CASSQDWQQPQHF. The whole variable domain, remainder taken from reference TRBV5-1 and TRBJ1-5, is KAGVTQTPRYLIKTRGQQVTLSCSPISGHRSVSWYQQTPGQGLQFLFEYFSETQRNKGNFPGRFSGRQFSNSRSEMNVSTLELGDSALYLCASSQDWQQPQHFGDGTRLSIL.

This clonotype was seen ten or more times. The chain joins TRBV13 to TRBJ1-6; D gene unclear. Germline V gene sequence: CDR1 PRHDT, CDR2 FYEKMQ (reference sequence). Trimming took 6 bases from V and 6 from J, leaving 18 bases between them. There are 16 residues in the CDR3. The CDR3 sequence is CASRFGVREVNSPLHF. The DNA for the CDR3 is TGTGCCAGCAGGTTCGGGGTTCGCGAAGTTAATTCACCCCTCCACTTT.

About this clonotype itself: Since a much larger clone is just one base distant, this may be a read error. This CDR3 is missing its conserved last phenylalanine or tryptophan, likely due to a read error. The CDR3 spells CASSQGVGGRRYEQYL. The CDR3 nucleotides read TGTGCCAGCAGCCAAGGAGTGGGAGGGCGTAGGTACGAGCAGTACCTC. V and J are TRBV3-1 and TRBJ2-7; 7 nucleotides match TRBD2. Trimming removed 1 base from V and 4 bases from J; junction bases left unmatched: 10. The CDR3 totals 16 residues. Germline V lookup: CDR1 LGHDT, CDR2 YNNKEL (reference sequence).

CDR3 DNA: TGCGCCAGCAGCTTGGCCCCACTGGACAGGGGCCCTTACAATGAGCAGTTCTTC. Amino acids: CASSLAPLDRGPYNEQFF. This chain uses TRBV5-1 with TRBJ2-1; 9 bases are shared with TRBD1. The CDR3 loop spans 18 amino acids. V shed 0 bases, J shed 4 bases, and the junction held 11 bases outside the gene matches. Germline loops: CDR1 SGHRS, CDR2 YFSETQ.

In its sample, this clonotype was seen many times. The rearrangement joins TRBV24-1 to TRBJ1-2; 8 bases match TRBD1. Germline V gene lookup returns CDR1 KGHDR and CDR2 SFDVKD. Trimming at V came to 4 bases and at J to 4 bases, leaving 7 bases not matched to a gene. The CDR3 is 15 amino acids. The CDR3 coding sequence is TGTGCCACCAGTGACCCTGGACAGGGAGCCTATGGCTACACCTTC. Protein: CATSDPGQGAYGYTF.

This clonotype was counted at least ten times. V and J are TRBV2 and TRBJ1-5, with 7 bases that match TRBD1. The J segment lost 7 bases and the V segment lost 7 bases, leaving 7 bases of the junction unmatched. The CDR3 totals 13 residues. The germline gives CDR1 SNHLY, CDR2 FYNNEI. Written as DNA, the CDR3 is TGTGCCAGCAACAGACAGGGCCAACAGCCCCAGCATTTT. Translation gives CASNRQGQQPQHF.

This clonotype showed up just a few times. The V call is TRBV5-6, the J call TRBJ1-1; D is unresolved. Germline CDR1 SGHDT, CDR2 YYEEEE. The CDR3 consists of 15 residues. Trimming took off 0 bases at V and 5 bases at J, with 14 bases between the two ends. The CDR3, as DNA: TGTGCCAGCAGCTTGGCCTTTATAGGGCGGACTGAAGCTTTCTTT. Amino acids: CASSLAFIGRTEAFF.